Following are 25 T cell receptor beta chains from one sample sequenced in a study of T cells in Graves' hyperthyroidism and ophthalmopathy. Researchers amplified the TCR beta CDR3 regions from RNA transcripts. The HTBI primer set served for first-round RT-PCR of the TCR CDR3. MiXCR, applied by TCRdb to the multiplex PCR reads, yields one record per CDR3 protein. The data show 400,000 to 550,000 distinct CDR3 sequences, approximately 24% seen once. Material: blood. The source of these receptors is a woman aged 25-40 years with Graves' ophthalmopathy.

This clonotype has at least ten counts. This chain connects TRBV6-1 to TRBJ2-7; 8 bases agree with TRBD1. The V segment lost 6 bases and the J segment 7 bases; nucleotides outside the gene matches: 11. The CDR3 contains 14 residues. Germline CDR1 reads MNHNS; CDR2 reads SASEGT. The CDR3 loop is CASSPGQGAKEQYF. CDR3 DNA sequence: TGTGCCAGCAGCCCGGGGCAGGGGGCAAAAGAGCAGTACTTC.

This clonotype came up many times. The rearrangement links TRBV7-9 to TRBJ1-1; 8 bases are a match to TRBD1. This CDR3 is built from 14 residues. V lost 5 bases, J lost 1 base, and 3 bases stayed unmatched. Per germline, CDR1 SEHNR and CDR2 FQNEAQ (reference sequence). CDR3 bases: TGTGCCAGCAGCCGACAGGGGCAGAACACTGAAGCTTTCTTT. As protein: CASSRQGQNTEAFF.

The V call is TRBV6-1, the J call TRBJ1-5, with 8 bases aligning to TRBD1. This CDR3 has 17 amino acids. Germline V lookup: CDR1 MNHNS, CDR2 SASEGT. The V and J ends lost 8 bases and 1 base, in that order; junction bases with no gene match: 13. In DNA, the CDR3 is TGTGCCAGCCGGCCGGGACAGGACTCCTTGAGCAATCAGCCCCAGCATTTT. It is translated as CASRPGQDSLSNQPQHF.

This clonotype was detected ten times or more. The chain uses TRBV2 and TRBJ1-5, with a weak D call TRBD1 (5 bases). The CDR3 has 15 residues. The germline V gene encodes CDR1 SNHLY and CDR2 FYNNEI. V lost 7 bases and J 0 bases, leaving 13 bases between the germline ends. The CDR3 region is CASNPQGSSNQPQHF. The CDR3 DNA reads as TGTGCCAGCAACCCGCAGGGTTCTAGCAATCAGCCCCAGCATTTT.

This clonotype came up a few times. This rearrangement joins TRBV20-1 to TRBJ2-2; TRBD1 might be the D (6 bases). This CDR3 has 17 amino acids. The germline V and J ends were trimmed by 5 bases and 0 bases, with 19 bases remaining between them. Germline CDR1 and CDR2: DFQATT and SNEGSKA (reference sequence). CDR3 sequence (DNA): TGCAGTGCTCCAGATTGGGGACAACCAGCGAACACCGGGGAGCTGTTTTTT. Translating gives CSAPDWGQPANTGELFF.

This clonotype has at least ten counts. The rearrangement joins TRBV5-1 to TRBJ2-7, with a weak D call TRBD2 (6 bases). V was clipped by 0 bases and J by 7 bases, with 20 bases between them. Germline CDR1 reads SGHRS; CDR2 reads YFSETQ. CDR3 size: 16 residues. The CDR3 spells CASSLESLSYAGEQYF. The CDR3 region has the DNA TGCGCCAGCAGCTTGGAATCCCTCTCTTATGCGGGGGAGCAGTACTTC.

This clonotype was found many times. The CDR3 sequence: CASSSGDFSGNTIYF. Written as DNA, the CDR3 is TGTGCCAGCAGCTCAGGGGACTTCTCTGGAAACACCATATATTTT. The J gene is TRBJ1-3, the V gene TRBV7-8; a weak D match, TRBD1 (6 bases). The CDR3 loop spans 15 amino acids. The V end was cut by 4 bases, the J end by 0 bases, with 10 bases between. Germline CDR1 SGHVS, CDR2 FQNEAQ.

At least ten counts were recorded for this clonotype. The rearrangement joins TRBV29-1 to TRBJ1-1; D is possibly TRBD1 (5 bases). Between the trimmed V and J ends, which lost 4 bases and 1 base, there was a span of 25 bases. This CDR3 comprises 18 residues. CDR1 and CDR2 (germline): SQVTM, ANQGSEA. This CDR3 is CSVVFRAPPFGTNTEAFF. The CDR3 bases are TGCAGCGTTGTTTTTAGGGCTCCACCATTCGGGACGAACACTGAAGCTTTCTTT.

This clonotype was seen at least ten times. V gene TRBV7-2 combines with J gene TRBJ1-2; D is undetermined. CDR3 length equals 12 residues. The germline gives CDR1 SGHTA, CDR2 FQGNSA. V lost 5 bases to trimming and J lost 4 bases, with 8 bases between them. The chain's CDR3 is CASSPASYGYTF. As DNA, the CDR3 is TGTGCCAGCAGCCCCGCCTCCTATGGCTACACCTTC.

This clonotype was observed a few times. The chain carries TRBV29-1 and TRBJ2-7; D ambiguous. The CDR3 sequence is 13 residues long. CDR1 and CDR2 from the germline V gene are SQVTM and ANQGSEA. V was pared by 1 base and J by 2 bases, with 9 bases between. The CDR3 coding sequence is TGCAGCGTTGAAGGGATATACCCCTACGAGCAGTACTTC. This translates into CSVEGIYPYEQYF.

This clonotype was observed many times. The chain couples TRBV15 to TRBJ2-7; the D gene is possibly TRBD2 (7 bases). Germline lookup yields CDR1 LNHNV and CDR2 YYDKDF (reference sequence). V shed 1 base and J shed 4 bases, with 20 bases lying between them. The CDR3 covers 17 residues. In DNA form, the CDR3 reads TGTGCCACCAGCAGAGTAGTAGACCGGGGGGCGGGGTACGAGCAGTACTTC. This translates into CATSRVVDRGAGYEQYF.

The table lists this clonotype with many counts. The V and J genes are TRBV6-5 and TRBJ2-7; 8 bases align to TRBD1. Trimming removed 2 bases from V and 6 bases from J; junction bases left unmatched: 6. The CDR3 sequence is 14 residues long. Germline CDR1 reads MNHEY; CDR2 reads SVGAGI. The CDR3 sequence: CASSYNGQGLEQYF. As DNA, the CDR3 is TGTGCCAGCAGTTACAATGGACAGGGTCTCGAGCAGTACTTC.

This chain uses TRBV6-1 with TRBJ2-5, with 8 bases lining up with TRBD1. J gave up 5 bases and V 5 bases, and 10 bases lay outside the gene matches. The germline V gene encodes CDR1 MNHNS and CDR2 SASEGT. This CDR3 is 15 amino acids long. CDR3 nucleotide sequence: TGTGCCAGCAGTCCGCGACAGGGGTCGGGGGAGACCCAGTACTTC. Encoded protein: CASSPRQGSGETQYF.

The chain links TRBV19 to TRBJ1-5; D gene uncertain. Germline CDR1 LNHDA, CDR2 SQIVND (reference sequence). The CDR3 length is 14 residues. V was cut by 7 bases and J by 3 bases, with 13 bases left in between. The CDR3 coding sequence is TGTGCCAGTACCCCCCGAGAGATCAATCAGCCCCAGCATTTT. Translation gives CASTPREINQPQHF.

This clonotype was found many times. The rearrangement joins TRBV28 to TRBJ2-7; 11 nucleotides line up with TRBD2. The V and J ends lost 6 bases and 7 bases, in that order; junction bases with no gene match: 5. CDR3 length: 13 residues. Germline values: CDR1 MDHEN, CDR2 SYDVKM. In DNA form, the CDR3 reads TGTGCCAGCAGGAGAACTAGCGGGGGAGAGCAGTACTTC. It specifies CASRRTSGGEQYF.

Many counts were recorded for this clonotype. The J gene is TRBJ1-2, the V gene TRBV6-5, with 9 bases aligning to TRBD1. Looked up from germline, CDR1 is MNHEY and CDR2 is SVGAGI. The junction had 12 bases not matched to a gene; V was cut back by 11 bases and J by 8 bases. CDR3 length: 13 residues. This CDR3 reads CAGGWGTGRGYTF. The CDR3, as DNA: TGTGCCGGGGGATGGGGGACAGGGAGAGGCTACACCTTC.

V and J are TRBV11-1 and TRBJ2-7; 11 bases map to TRBD1. Germline loops: CDR1 SGHAT, CDR2 FQDESV (reference sequence). This CDR3 contains 15 residues. V trimming: 8 bases; J trimming: 4 bases; junction bases outside the gene matches: 10. CDR3 in DNA: TGTGCCAGCTCCCATCCGGGACAGGGGGTGTACGAGCAGTACTTC. As protein: CASSHPGQGVYEQYF.

This clonotype was observed at least ten times. This rearrangement joins TRBV18 to TRBJ1-1; D gene ambiguous. The germline CDR1 and CDR2 sequences are KGHSH and LQKENI. The ends were cut back, 2 bases at V and 0 bases at J, with 7 bases in the middle. This CDR3 spans 14 amino acids. The CDR3 protein is CASSPGTMNTEAFF. DNA of the CDR3: TGTGCCAGCTCACCAGGCACGATGAACACTGAAGCTTTCTTT.

The CDR3 loop is CASSGQPGQGVRETQYF. The CDR3 coding sequence is TGTGCCAGCAGTGGCCAACCGGGACAGGGGGTTAGAGAGACCCAGTACTTC. The gene calls are TRBV6-1 and TRBJ2-5; 11 nucleotides match TRBD1. The CDR3 runs to 17 residues. CDR1 and CDR2 from the germline V gene are MNHNS and SASEGT. V trimming: 4 bases; J trimming: 4 bases; junction bases outside the gene matches: 11.

The table lists this clonotype with many counts. The CDR3 reads CASSPEQGRKEQYF. For the CDR3, the DNA is TGTGCCAGCAGTCCCGAACAGGGTAGGAAAGAGCAGTACTTC. The chain combines TRBV28 with TRBJ2-7; D is possibly TRBD1 (6 bases). Germline CDR1 is MDHEN and CDR2 is SYDVKM. This CDR3 contains 14 residues. V was pared by 5 bases and J by 7 bases, with 18 bases between.

This clonotype was found many times. This chain joins TRBV28 and TRBJ1-2, with 10 bases that match TRBD1. Trimming at V came to 5 bases and at J to 6 bases, leaving 9 bases not matched to a gene. Germline CDR1 is MDHEN and CDR2 is SYDVKM. CDR3 size: 15 residues. CDR3 nucleotides: TGTGCCAGCAGTCCAGGGACAGGGGTTTTGAATGGCTACACCTTC. Translation: CASSPGTGVLNGYTF.

This clonotype was recorded at least ten times. The chain joins TRBV4-1 to TRBJ1-5; D perhaps matches TRBD1 (5 bases). This CDR3 is 15 amino acids long. Germline V gives CDR1 MGHRA, CDR2 YSYEKL. Deletions cut 3 bases from V and 3 bases from J, with 12 bases between. In nucleotides, the CDR3 is TGCGCCAGCAGCCAGGATGACAGAAACAATCAGCCCCAGCATTTT. It translates to CASSQDDRNNQPQHF.

The genes are TRBV19 and TRBJ2-6, with TRBD1 matching over 10 bases. Germline V CDR1 and CDR2: LNHDA, SQIVND (reference sequence). J was trimmed by 2 bases and V by 5 bases; bases with no gene match: 3. The CDR3 length is 16 residues. CDR3 DNA sequence: TGTGCCAGTAGTCGACAGGGGGCGGCTGGGGCCAACGTCCTGACTTTC. As protein: CASSRQGAAGANVLTF.

CDR3 sequence reads: CASSPTGVGNQPQHF. CDR3 nucleotides: TGTGCCAGCAGTCCAACAGGGGTCGGGAATCAGCCCCAGCATTTT. This chain connects TRBV12-3 or TRBV12-4 to TRBJ1-5; 7 bases are a match to TRBD1. The CDR3 runs to 15 residues. V shed 5 bases and J 4 bases; nucleotides not matched to a gene: 8.

This clonotype was found many times. The chain uses TRBV5-1 and TRBJ1-5, with D perhaps matching TRBD1 (6 bases). The CDR3 extends over 14 amino acids. Germline V gives CDR1 SGHRS, CDR2 YFSETQ. Trimming removed 4 bases at V and 5 bases at J, with 13 bases between. The CDR3 sequence: CASSPGHQDQPQHF. The CDR3 DNA follows: TGCGCCAGCAGCCCGGGACACCAGGATCAGCCCCAGCATTTT.